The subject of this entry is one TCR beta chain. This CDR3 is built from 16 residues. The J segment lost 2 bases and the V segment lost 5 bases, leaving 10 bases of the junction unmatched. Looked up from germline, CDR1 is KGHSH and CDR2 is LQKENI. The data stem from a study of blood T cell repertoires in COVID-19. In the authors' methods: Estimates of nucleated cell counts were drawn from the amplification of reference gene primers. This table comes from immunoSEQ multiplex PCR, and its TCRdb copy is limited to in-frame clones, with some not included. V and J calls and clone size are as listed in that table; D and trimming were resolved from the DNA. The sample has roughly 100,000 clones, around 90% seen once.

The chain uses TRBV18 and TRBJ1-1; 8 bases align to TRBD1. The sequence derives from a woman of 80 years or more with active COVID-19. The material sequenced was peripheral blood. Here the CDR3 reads CASSARGQGANTEAFF. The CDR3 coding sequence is TGTGCCAGCTCAGCTAGGGGGCAGGGGGCTAACACTGAAGCTTTCTTT.